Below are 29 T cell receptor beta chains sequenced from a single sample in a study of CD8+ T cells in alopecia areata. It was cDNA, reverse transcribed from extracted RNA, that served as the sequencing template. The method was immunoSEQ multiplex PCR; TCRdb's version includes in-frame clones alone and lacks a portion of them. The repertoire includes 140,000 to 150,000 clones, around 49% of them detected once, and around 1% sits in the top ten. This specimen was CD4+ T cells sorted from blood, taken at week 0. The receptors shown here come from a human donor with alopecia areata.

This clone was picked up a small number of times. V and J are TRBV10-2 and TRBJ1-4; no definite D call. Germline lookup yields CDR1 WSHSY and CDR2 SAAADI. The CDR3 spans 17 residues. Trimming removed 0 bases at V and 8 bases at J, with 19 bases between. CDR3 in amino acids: CASSESNALGNGEKLFF. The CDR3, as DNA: TGCGCCAGCAGTGAGTCTAACGCGCTGGGGAATGGAGAAAAACTGTTTTTT.

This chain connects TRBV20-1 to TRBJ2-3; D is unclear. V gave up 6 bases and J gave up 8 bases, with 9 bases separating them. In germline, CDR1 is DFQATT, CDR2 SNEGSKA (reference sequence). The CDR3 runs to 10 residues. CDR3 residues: CSASYRTQYF. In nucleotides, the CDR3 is TGCAGTGCCTCCTACCGTACGCAGTATTTT.

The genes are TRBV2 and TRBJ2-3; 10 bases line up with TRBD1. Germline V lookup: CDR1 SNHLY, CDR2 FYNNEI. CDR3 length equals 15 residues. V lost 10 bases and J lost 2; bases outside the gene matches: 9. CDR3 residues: CATIGDRGITDTQYF. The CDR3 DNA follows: TGTGCCACCATTGGGGACAGGGGCATCACAGATACGCAGTATTTT.

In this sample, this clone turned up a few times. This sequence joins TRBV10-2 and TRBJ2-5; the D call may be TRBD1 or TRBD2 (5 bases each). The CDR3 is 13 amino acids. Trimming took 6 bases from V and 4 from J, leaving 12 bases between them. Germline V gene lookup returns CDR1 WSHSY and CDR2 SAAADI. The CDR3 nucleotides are TGCGCCAGCAGCGGGACCGTGAGAGAGACCCAGTACTTC. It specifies CASSGTVRETQYF.

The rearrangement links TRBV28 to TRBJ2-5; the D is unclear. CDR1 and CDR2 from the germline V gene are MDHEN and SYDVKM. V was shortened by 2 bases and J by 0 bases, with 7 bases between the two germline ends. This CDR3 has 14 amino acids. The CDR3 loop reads CASSLPRNQETQYF. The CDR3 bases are TGTGCCAGCAGTTTACCCCGGAACCAAGAGACCCAGTACTTC.

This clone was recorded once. The CDR3 nucleotides read TGTGCCTGGAGTGAAGTGGACATTCAGTACTTC. This encodes CAWSEVDIQYF. The chain couples TRBV30 to TRBJ2-4, with D unresolved. Germline values: CDR1 GTSNPN, CDR2 SVGIG (reference sequence). V was shortened by 1 base and J by 8 bases, with 6 bases between the two germline ends. The CDR3 is 11 residues long.

This CDR3 is CSVSGSSGANVLTF. CDR3 DNA: TGCAGCGTGTCCGGGTCCTCTGGGGCCAACGTCCTGACTTTC. This chain links TRBV29-1 with TRBJ2-6, with D hard to call. Trimming removed 6 bases from V and 0 bases from J, with 9 bases in between. Germline lookup yields CDR1 SQVTM and CDR2 ANQGSEA. The CDR3 runs to 14 residues.

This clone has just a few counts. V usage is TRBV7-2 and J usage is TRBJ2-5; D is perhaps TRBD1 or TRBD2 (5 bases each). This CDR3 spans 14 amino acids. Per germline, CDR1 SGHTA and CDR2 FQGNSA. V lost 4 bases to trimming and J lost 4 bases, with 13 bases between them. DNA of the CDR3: TGTGCCAGCAGCTCGGGACCCCATCGAGAGACCCAGTACTTC. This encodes CASSSGPHRETQYF.

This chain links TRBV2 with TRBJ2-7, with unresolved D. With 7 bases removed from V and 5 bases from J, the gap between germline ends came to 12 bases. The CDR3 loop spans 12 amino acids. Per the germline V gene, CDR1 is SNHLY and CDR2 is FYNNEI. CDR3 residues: CASKFMKDEQYF. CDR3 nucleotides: TGTGCCAGCAAGTTTATGAAGGACGAGCAGTACTTC.

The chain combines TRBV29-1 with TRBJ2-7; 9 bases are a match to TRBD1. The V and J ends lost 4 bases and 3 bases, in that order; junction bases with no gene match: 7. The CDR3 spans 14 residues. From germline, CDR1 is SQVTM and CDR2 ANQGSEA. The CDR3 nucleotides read TGCAGCGTTGCACCGGGACAGGGATACTACGAGCAGTACTTC. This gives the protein CSVAPGQGYYEQYF.

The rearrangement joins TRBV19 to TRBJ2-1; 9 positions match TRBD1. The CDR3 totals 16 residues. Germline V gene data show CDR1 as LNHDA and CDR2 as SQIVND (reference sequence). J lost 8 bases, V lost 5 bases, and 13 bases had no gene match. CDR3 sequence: CASSLDYRGRRDEQFF. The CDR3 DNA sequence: TGTGCCAGTAGTCTTGACTACAGGGGGCGTCGGGATGAGCAGTTCTTC. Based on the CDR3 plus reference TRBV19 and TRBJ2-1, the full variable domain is DGGITQSPKYLFRKEGQNVTLSCEQNLNHDAMYWYRQDPGQGLRLIYYSQIVNDFQKGDIAEGYSVSREKKESFPLTVTSAQKNPTAFYLCASSLDYRGRRDEQFFGPGTRLTVL.

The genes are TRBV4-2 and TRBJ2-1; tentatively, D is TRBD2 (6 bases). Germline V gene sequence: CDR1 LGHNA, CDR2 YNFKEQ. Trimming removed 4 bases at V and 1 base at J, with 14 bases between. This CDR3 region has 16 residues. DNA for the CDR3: TGTGCCAGCAGCCTTCAAATCCGGGGGTCCTACAATGAGCAGTTCTTC. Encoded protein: CASSLQIRGSYNEQFF.

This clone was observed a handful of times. CDR3 amino acids: CASSSAGGRQETQYF. For the CDR3, the DNA is TGCGCCAGCAGCTCGGCTGGGGGCAGACAAGAGACCCAGTACTTC. The rearrangement uses TRBV5-1 and TRBJ2-5, with a tentative D call TRBD1 (6 bases). The V end lost 3 bases, the J end lost 2 bases, and 14 bases lay between the germline ends. Germline V gene sequence: CDR1 SGHRS, CDR2 YFSETQ. This CDR3 has 15 amino acids.

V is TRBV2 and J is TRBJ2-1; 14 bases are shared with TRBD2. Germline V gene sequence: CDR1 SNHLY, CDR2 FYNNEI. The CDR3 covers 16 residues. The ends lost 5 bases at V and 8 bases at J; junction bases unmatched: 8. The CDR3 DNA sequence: TGTGCCAGCAGTCCGACGACTAGCGGGAGGGGCGATGAGCAGTTCTTC. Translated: CASSPTTSGRGDEQFF.

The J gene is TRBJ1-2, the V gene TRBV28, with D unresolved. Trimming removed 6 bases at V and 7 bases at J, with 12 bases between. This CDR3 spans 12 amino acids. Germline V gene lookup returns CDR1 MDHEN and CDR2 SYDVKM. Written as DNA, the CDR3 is TGTGCCAGCAGAGCGTACAGCAGTGGCTACACCTTC. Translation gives CASRAYSSGYTF.

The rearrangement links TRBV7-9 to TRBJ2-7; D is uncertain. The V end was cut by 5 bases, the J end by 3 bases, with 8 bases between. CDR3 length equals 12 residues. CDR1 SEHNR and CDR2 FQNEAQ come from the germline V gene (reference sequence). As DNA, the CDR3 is TGTGCCAGCAGCGGAGACCACTACGAGCAGTACTTC. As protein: CASSGDHYEQYF. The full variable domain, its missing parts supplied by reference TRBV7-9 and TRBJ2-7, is DTGVSQNPRHKITKRGQNVTFRCDPISEHNRLYWYRQTLGQGPEFLTYFQNEAQLEKSRLLSDRFSAERPKGSFSTLEIQRTEQGDSAMYLCASSGDHYEQYFGPGTRLTVT.

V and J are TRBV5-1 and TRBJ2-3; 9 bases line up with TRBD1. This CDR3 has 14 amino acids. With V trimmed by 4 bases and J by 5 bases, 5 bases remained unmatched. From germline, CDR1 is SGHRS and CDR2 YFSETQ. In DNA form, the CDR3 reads TGCGCCAGCAGCAGGGACAGGGTAGGAGATACGCAGTATTTT. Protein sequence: CASSRDRVGDTQYF.

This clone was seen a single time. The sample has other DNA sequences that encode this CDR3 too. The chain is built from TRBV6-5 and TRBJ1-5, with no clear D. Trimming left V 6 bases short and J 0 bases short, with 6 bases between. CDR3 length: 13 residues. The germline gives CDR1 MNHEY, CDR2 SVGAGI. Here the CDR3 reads CASRRDSNQPQHF. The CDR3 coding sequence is TGTGCCAGCAGGAGGGATAGCAATCAGCCCCAGCATTTT.

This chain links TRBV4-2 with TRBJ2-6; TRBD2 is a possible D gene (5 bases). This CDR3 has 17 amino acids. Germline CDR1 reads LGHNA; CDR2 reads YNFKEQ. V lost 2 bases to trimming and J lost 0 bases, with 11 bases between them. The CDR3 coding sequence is TGTGCCAGCAGCCAATGGACTGCCAACTCTGGGGCCAACGTCCTGACTTTC. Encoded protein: CASSQWTANSGANVLTF.

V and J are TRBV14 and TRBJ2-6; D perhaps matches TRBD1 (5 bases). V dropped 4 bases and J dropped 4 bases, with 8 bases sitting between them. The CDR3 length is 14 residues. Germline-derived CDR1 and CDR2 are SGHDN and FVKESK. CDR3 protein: CASSLGAGANVLTF. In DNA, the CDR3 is TGTGCCAGCAGCCTAGGGGCCGGGGCCAACGTCCTGACTTTC.

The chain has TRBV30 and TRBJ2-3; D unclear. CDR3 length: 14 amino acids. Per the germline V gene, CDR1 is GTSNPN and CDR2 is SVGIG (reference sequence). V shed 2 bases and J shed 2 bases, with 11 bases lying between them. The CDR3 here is CAWSLTRYTDTQYF. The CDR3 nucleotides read TGTGCCTGGAGTCTGACAAGGTACACAGATACGCAGTATTTT.

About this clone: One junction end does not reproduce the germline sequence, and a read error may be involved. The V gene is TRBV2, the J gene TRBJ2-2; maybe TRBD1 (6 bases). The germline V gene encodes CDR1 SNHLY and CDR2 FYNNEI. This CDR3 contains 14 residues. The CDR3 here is CASSEQGNSGELFF. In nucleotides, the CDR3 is TGTGCCAGCAGTGAACAGGGGAACTCCGGGGAGCTGTTTTTT.

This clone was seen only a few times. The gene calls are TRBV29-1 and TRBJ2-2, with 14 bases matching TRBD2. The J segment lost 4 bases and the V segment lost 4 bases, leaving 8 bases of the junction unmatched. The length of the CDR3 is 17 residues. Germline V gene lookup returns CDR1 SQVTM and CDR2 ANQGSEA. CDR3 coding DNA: TGCAGCGTTGGAGGGACTAGCGGGAGTCGGGTCACCGGGGAGCTGTTTTTT. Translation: CSVGGTSGSRVTGELFF.

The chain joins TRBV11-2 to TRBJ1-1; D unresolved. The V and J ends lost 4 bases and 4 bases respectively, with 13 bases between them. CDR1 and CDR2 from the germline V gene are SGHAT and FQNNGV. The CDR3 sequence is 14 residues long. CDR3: CASSSLRPGTEAFF. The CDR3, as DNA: TGTGCCAGCAGCTCCCTTCGTCCGGGCACTGAAGCTTTCTTT.

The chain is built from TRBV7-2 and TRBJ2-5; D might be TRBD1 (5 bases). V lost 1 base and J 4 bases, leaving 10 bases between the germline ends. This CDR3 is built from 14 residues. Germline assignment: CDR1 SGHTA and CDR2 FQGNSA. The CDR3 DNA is TGTGCCAGCAGCTTAGTGGCAGGGCCAGAGACCCAGTACTTC. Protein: CASSLVAGPETQYF.

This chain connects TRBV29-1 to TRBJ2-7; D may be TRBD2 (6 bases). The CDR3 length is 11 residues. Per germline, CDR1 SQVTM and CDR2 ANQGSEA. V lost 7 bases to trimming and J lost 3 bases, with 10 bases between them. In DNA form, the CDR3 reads TGCAGCGGCGGGGTCGACTACGAGCAGTACTTC. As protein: CSGGVDYEQYF.

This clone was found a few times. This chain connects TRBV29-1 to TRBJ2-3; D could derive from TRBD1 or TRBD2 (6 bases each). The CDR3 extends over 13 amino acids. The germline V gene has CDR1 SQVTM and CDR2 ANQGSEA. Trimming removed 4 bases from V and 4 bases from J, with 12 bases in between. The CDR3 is CSVGGALADTQYF. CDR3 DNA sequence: TGCAGCGTTGGGGGGGCTCTCGCAGATACGCAGTATTTT.

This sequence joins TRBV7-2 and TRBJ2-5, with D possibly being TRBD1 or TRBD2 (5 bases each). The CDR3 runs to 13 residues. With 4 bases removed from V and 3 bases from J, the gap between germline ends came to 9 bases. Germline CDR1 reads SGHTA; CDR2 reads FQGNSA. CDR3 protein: CASSSGRKETQYF. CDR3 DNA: TGTGCCAGCAGCTCGGGACGGAAAGAGACCCAGTACTTC.

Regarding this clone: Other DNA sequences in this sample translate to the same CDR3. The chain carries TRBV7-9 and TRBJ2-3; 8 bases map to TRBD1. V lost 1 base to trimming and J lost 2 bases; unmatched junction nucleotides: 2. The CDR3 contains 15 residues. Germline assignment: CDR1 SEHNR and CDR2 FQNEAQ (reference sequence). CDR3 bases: TGTGCCAGCAGCTTAGGGACAGGGTCCACAGATACGCAGTATTTT. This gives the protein CASSLGTGSTDTQYF. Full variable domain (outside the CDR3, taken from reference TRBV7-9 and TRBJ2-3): DTGVSQNPRHKITKRGQNVTFRCDPISEHNRLYWYRQTLGQGPEFLTYFQNEAQLEKSRLLSDRFSAERPKGSFSTLEIQRTEQGDSAMYLCASSLGTGSTDTQYFGPGTRLTVL.